This entry features one TCR beta chain sequence. Antigen specificity is unknown. There are 17 residues in the CDR3. Germline CDR1 KGHDR, CDR2 SFDVKD. Germline trimming cut 4 bases from V and 0 bases from J; bases unmatched to any gene: 3. Profiling relied on immunoSEQ multiplex PCR, and the TCRdb table lists in-frame clones only, not all of them. The data hold around 110,000 clones, with about 90% observed a single time. The entry originates in a study of T cell responses to AZD1222 COVID-19 vaccine. Overall study findings and caveats: Among spike-specific TCRs, nearly half reportedly target unmutated variant regions.

Sequencing was performed on peripheral blood, taken on day 0 of AZD1222 vaccination. The rearrangement links TRBV24-1 to TRBJ2-2; 11 positions match TRBD2. This TCR was sampled from an adult in good health. The CDR3 loop reads CATSDQTSGANTGELFF. The CDR3, as DNA: TGTGCCACCAGTGACCAGACTAGCGGGGCGAACACCGGGGAGCTGTTTTTT.